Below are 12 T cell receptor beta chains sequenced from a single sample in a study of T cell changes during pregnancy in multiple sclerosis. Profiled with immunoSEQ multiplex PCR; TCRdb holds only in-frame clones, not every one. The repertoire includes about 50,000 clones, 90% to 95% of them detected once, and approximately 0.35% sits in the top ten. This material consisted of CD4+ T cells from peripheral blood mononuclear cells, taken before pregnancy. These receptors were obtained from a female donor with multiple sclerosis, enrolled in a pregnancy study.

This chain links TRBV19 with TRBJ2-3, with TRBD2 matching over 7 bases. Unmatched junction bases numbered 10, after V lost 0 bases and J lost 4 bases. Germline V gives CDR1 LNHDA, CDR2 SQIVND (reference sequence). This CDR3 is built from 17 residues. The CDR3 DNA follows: TGTGCCAGTAGTATAGATTTTGGCGGGAGTTCTGCAGATACGCAGTATTTT. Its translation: CASSIDFGGSSADTQYF.

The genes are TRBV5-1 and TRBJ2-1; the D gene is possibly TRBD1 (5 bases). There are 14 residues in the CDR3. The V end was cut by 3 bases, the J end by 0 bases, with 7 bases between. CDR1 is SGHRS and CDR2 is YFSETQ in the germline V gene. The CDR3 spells CASSWGNSYNEQFF. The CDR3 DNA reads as TGCGCCAGCAGCTGGGGCAACTCCTACAATGAGCAGTTCTTC. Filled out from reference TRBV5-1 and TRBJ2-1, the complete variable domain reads KAGVTQTPRYLIKTRGQQVTLSCSPISGHRSVSWYQQTPGQGLQFLFEYFSETQRNKGNFPGRFSGRQFSNSRSEMNVSTLELGDSALYLCASSWGNSYNEQFFGPGTRLTVL.

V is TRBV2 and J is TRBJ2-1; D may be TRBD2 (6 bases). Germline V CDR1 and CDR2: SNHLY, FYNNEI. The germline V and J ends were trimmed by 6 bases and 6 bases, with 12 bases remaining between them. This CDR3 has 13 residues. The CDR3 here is CASRAGSLNEQFF. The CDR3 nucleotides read TGTGCCAGCAGGGCCGGGAGCCTCAATGAGCAGTTCTTC. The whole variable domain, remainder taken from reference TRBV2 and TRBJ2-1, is EPEVTQTPSHQVTQMGQEVILRCVPISNHLYFYWYRQILGQKVEFLVSFYNNEISEKSEIFDDQFSVERPDGSNFTLKIRSTKLEDSAMYFCASRAGSLNEQFFGPGTRLTVL.

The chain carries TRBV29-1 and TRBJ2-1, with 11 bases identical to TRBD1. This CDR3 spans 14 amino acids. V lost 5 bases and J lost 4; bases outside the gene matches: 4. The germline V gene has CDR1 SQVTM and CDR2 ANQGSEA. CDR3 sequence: CSVRGDRGYNEQFF. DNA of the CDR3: TGCAGCGTTCGGGGGGACAGGGGGTACAATGAGCAGTTCTTC.

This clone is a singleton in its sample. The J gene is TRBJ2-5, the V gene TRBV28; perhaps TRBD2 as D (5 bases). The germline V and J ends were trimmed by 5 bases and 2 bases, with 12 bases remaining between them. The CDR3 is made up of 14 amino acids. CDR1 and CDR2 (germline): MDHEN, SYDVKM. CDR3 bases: TGTGCCAGCAGTAAACTGGCGGGTCAAGAGACCCAGTACTTC. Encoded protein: CASSKLAGQETQYF.

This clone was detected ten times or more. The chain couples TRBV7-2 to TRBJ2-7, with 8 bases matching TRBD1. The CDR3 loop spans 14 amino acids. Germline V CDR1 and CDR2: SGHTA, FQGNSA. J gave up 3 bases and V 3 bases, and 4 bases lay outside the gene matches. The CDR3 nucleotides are TGTGCCAGCAGCTTCGGGACAGGATTCTACGAGCAGTACTTC. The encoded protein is CASSFGTGFYEQYF. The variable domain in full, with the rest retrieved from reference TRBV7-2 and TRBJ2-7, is GAGVSQSPSNKVTEKGKDVELRCDPISGHTALYWYRQSLGQGLEFLIYFQGNSAPDKSGLPSDRFSAERTGGSVSTLTIQRTQQEDSAVYLCASSFGTGFYEQYFGPGTRLTVT.

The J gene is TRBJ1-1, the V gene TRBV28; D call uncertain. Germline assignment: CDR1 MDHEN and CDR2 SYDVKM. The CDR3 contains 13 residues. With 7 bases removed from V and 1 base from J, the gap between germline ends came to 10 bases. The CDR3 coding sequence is TGTGCCAGCACTAGCTATGCGAACACTGAAGCTTTCTTT. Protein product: CASTSYANTEAFF.

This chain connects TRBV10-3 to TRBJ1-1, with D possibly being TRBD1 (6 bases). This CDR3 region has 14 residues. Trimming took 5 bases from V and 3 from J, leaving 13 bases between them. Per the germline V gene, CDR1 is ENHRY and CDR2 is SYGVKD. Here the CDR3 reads CAISPRGSDTEAFF. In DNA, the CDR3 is TGTGCCATCAGTCCGAGGGGGAGTGACACTGAAGCTTTCTTT.

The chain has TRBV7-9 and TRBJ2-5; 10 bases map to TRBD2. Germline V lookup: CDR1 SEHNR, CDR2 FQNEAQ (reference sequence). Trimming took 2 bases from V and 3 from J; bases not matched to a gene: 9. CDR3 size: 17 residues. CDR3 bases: TGTGCCAGCAGCTTATCCCAAGGGGGACTAGCGAAAGAGACCCAGTACTTC. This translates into CASSLSQGGLAKETQYF.

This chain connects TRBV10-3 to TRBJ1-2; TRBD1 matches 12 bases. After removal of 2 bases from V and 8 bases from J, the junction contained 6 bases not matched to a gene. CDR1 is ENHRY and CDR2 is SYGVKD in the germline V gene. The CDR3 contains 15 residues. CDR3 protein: CAISEPGQGADGYTF. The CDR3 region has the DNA TGTGCCATCAGTGAGCCGGGACAGGGGGCGGACGGCTACACCTTC.

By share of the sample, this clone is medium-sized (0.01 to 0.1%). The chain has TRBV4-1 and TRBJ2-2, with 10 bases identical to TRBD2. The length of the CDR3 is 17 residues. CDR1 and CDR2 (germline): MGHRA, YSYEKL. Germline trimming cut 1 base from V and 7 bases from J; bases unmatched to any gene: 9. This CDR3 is CASSQVDLGLAYGELFF. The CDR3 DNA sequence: TGCGCCAGCAGCCAAGTGGACTTGGGACTAGCGTACGGGGAGCTGTTTTTT.

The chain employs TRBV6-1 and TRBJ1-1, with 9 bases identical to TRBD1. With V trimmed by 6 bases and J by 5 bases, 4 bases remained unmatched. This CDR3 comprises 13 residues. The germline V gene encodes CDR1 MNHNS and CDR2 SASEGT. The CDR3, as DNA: TGTGCCAGCAGACGGGACAGGGTGACTGAAGCTTTCTTT. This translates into CASRRDRVTEAFF.